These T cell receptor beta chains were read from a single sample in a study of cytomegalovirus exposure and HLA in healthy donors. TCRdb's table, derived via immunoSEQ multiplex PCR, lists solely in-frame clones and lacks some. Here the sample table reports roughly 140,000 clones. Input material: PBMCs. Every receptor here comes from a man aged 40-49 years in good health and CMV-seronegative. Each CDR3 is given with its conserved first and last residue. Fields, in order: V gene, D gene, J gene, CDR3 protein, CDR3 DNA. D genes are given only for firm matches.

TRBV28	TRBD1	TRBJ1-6	CASSRRGRGSPLHF	TGTGCCAGCTCAAGGAGGGGGCGCGGTTCACCCCTCCACTTT
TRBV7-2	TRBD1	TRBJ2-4	CASSSRQGAKNIQYF	TGTGCCAGCAGCTCCCGACAGGGAGCCAAAAACATTCAGTACTTC
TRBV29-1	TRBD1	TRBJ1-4	CSVVQGDEKLFF	TGCAGCGTTGTACAGGGGGATGAAAAACTGTTTTTT
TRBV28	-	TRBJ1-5	CASSLSGGGPRQPQHF	TGTGCCAGCAGTTTATCGGGGGGCGGACCCAGGCAGCCCCAGCATTTT
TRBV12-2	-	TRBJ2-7	CASRSGAPSYEQYF	TGTGCAAGTCGCTCAGGGGCCCCGAGCTACGAGCAGTACTTC
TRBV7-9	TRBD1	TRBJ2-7	CASSPGQFNEQYF	TGTGCCAGCAGCCCGGGACAGTTTAACGAGCAGTACTTC
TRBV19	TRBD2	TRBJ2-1	CASRGATSGRGEQFF	TGTGCCAGTAGAGGAGCAACTAGCGGGCGGGGTGAGCAGTTCTTC
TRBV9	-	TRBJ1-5	CASSVDGNQPQHF	TGTGCCAGCAGCGTAGACGGGAATCAGCCCCAGCATTTT
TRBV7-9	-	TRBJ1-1	CASSFWGVNTEAFF	TGTGCCAGCAGCTTTTGGGGGGTTAACACTGAAGCTTTCTTT
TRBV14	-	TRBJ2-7	CASSQVYPGLYF	TGTGCCAGCAGCCAAGTTTATCCGGGGTTATACTTC
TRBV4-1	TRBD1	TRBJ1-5	CASSQGPGGNQPQHF	TGCGCCAGCAGCCAAGGGCCAGGGGGGAATCAGCCCCAGCATTTT
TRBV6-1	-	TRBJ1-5	CASSEVRLQPQHF	TGTGCCAGCAGTGAAGTTCGTCTACAGCCCCAGCATTTT
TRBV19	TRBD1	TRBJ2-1	CASSIVGQGMNEQFF	TGTGCCAGTAGTATCGTTGGACAGGGGATGAATGAGCAGTTCTTC
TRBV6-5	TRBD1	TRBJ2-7	CASSPGTGPYEQYF	TGTGCCAGCAGTCCCGGGACAGGTCCCTACGAGCAGTACTTC
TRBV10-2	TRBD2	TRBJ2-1	CASSERGPDNEQFF	TGCGCCAGCTCGGAGCGGGGGCCCGACAATGAGCAGTTCTTC
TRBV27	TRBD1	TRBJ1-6	CASWTGRNSPLHF	TGTGCCAGCTGGACAGGGCGTAATTCACCCCTCCACTTT
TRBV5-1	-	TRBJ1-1	CASSLLRGGGTEAFF	TGCGCCAGCAGCTTGCTGCGGGGAGGAGGCACTGAAGCTTTCTTT
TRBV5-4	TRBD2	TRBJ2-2	CASSSGLAGNTGELFF	TGTGCCAGCAGCTCCGGACTAGCGGGGAACACCGGGGAGCTGTTTTTT
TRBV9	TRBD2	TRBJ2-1	CASSGDPVLAGGGNEQFF	TGTGCCAGCAGCGGGGACCCCGTACTAGCGGGGGGCGGGAATGAGCAGTTCTTC
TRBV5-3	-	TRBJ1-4	CARSLCPQNSVRDEKLFF	TGTGCCAGAAGCCTTTGCCCCCAGAATTCCGTGAGGGATGAAAAACTGTTTTTT
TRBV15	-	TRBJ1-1	CATSRELRPEVAFF	TGTGCCACCAGCAGAGAACTCCGCCCTGAAGTAGCTTTCTTT
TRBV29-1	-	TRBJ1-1	CSVGGVLMNTEAFF	TGCAGCGTTGGGGGGGTACTCATGAACACTGAAGCTTTCTTT
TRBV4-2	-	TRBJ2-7	CASSHVLPRARKNEQYF	TGTGCCAGCAGCCATGTCCTACCCAGGGCTAGGAAAAACGAGCAGTACTTC
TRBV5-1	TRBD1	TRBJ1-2	CASSALNLLTGGYGYTF	TGCGCCAGCAGCGCCCTTAATCTTCTTACAGGGGGCTATGGCTACACCTTC
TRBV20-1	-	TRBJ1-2	CSALSMGYTF	TGCAGTGCCCTGAGTATGGGCTACACCTTC
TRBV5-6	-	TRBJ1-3	CASNPLGGELSGNTIYF	TGTGCCAGCAACCCCCTGGGGGGTGAACTCTCTGGAAACACCATATATTTT
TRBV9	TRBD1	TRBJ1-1	CASSSGQEPPLF	TGTGCCAGCAGCTCGGGACAGGAGCCACCCCTTTTT
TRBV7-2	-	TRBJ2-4	CASSLTAGLILAKNIQYF	TGTGCCAGCAGCTTAACCGCGGGCCTAATTCTAGCCAAAAACATTCAGTACTTC
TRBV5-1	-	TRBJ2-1	CASSLAPEGYNEQFF	TGCGCCAGCAGCTTAGCGCCGGAGGGTTACAATGAGCAGTTCTTC
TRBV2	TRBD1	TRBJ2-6	CASSAGTGTSGANVLTF	TGTGCCAGCAGTGCTGGGACAGGGACGTCTGGGGCCAACGTCCTGACTTTC
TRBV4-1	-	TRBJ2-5	CASSQVQFYQETQYF	TGCGCCAGCAGCCAAGTACAGTTTTACCAAGAGACCCAGTACTTC
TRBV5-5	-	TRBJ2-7	CASSLGAGVTYEQYF	TGTGCCAGCAGCTTGGGGGCAGGGGTTACCTACGAGCAGTACTTC
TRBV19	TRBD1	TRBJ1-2	CASRNKPGQRTNYGYTF	TGTGCCAGTAGGAATAAACCGGGACAGCGAACTAACTATGGCTACACCTTC
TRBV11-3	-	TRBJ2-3	CASSRGLETDTQYF	TGTGCCAGCAGCCGGGGACTCGAAACAGATACGCAGTATTTT
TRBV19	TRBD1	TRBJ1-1	CASRTGIGGRRTEAFF	TGTGCCAGTAGGACAGGGATCGGAGGTCGCAGAACTGAAGCTTTCTTT
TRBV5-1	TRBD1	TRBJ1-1	CASSPDRVGEAFF	TGCGCCAGCAGCCCGGACAGGGTGGGTGAAGCTTTCTTT
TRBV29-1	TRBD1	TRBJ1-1	CSVGRTGVFTRNTEAFF	TGCAGCGTGGGCCGAACAGGGGTTTTTACTAGGAACACTGAAGCTTTCTTT
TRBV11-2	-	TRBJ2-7	CASSLAGTGTFPYEQYF	TGTGCCAGCAGCTTAGCGGGTACAGGCACATTTCCCTACGAGCAGTACTTC
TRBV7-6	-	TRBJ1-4	CASSWGTGGAGEKLFF	TGTGCCAGCAGCTGGGGGACGGGAGGGGCAGGAGAAAAACTGTTTTTT
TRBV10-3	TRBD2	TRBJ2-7	CAITKGGGPDEQYF	TGTGCCATCACCAAGGGCGGGGGGCCCGACGAGCAGTACTTC
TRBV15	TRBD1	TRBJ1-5	CATSRGDRDNQPQHF	TGTGCCACCAGCAGGGGGGACAGGGACAATCAGCCCCAGCATTTT
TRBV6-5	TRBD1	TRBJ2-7	CASKGAGREAQYF	TGTGCCAGTAAGGGGGCGGGCCGCGAGGCGCAGTACTTC
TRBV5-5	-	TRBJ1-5	CASSFQGSQPQHF	TGTGCCAGCAGCTTCCAGGGAAGTCAGCCCCAGCATTTT
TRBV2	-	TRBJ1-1	CASSATFRDTLNAFF	TGTGCCAGCAGTGCAACTTTCCGGGACACCCTGAATGCTTTCTTT
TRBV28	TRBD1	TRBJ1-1	CASSPISLDRVNTEAFF	TGTGCCAGCAGTCCTATTTCCTTAGACAGGGTGAACACTGAAGCTTTCTTT
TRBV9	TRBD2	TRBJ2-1	CASSVGSSGGGNSYNEQFF	TGTGCCAGCAGCGTAGGTTCTAGCGGGGGTGGTAACTCCTACAATGAGCAGTTCTTC
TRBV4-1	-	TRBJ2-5	CASSQVSLRGKETQYF	TGCGCCAGCAGCCAAGTGTCCCTGCGGGGTAAGGAGACCCAGTACTTC
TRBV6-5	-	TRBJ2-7	CASSYLRGQQYF	TGTGCCAGCAGTTACTTAAGGGGCCAGCAGTACTTC
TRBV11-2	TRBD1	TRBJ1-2	CASSLEGGSGGYTF	TGTGCCAGCAGCTTAGAAGGGGGCAGTGGTGGCTACACCTTC
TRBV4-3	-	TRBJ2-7	CASSPGLGYEQYF	TGCGCCAGCAGCCCCGGACTGGGCTACGAGCAGTACTTC